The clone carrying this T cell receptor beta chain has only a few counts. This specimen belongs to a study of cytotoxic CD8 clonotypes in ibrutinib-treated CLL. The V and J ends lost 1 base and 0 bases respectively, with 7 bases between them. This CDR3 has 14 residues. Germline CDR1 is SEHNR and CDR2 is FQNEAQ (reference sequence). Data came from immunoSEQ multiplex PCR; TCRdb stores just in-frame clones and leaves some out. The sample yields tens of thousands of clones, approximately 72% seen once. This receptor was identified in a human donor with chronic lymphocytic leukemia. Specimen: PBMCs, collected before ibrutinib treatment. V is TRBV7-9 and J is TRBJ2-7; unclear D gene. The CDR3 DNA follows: TGTGCCAGCAGCTTAGGTTACAGCTCCTACGAGCAGTACTTC. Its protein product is CASSLGYSSYEQYF.